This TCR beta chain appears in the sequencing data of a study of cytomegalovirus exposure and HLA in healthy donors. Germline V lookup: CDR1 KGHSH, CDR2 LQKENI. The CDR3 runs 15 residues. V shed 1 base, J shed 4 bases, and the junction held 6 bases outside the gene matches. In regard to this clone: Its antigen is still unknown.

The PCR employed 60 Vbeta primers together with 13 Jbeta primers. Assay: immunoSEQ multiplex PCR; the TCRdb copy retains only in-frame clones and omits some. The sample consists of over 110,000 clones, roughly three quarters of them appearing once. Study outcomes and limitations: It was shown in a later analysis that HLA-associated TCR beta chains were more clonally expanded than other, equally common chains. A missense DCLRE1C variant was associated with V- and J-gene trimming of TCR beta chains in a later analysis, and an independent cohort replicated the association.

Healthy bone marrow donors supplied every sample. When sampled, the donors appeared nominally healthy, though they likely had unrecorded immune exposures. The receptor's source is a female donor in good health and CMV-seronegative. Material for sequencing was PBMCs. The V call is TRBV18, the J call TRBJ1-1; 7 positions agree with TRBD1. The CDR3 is CASSPRQGVGTEAFF. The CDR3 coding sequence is TGTGCCAGCTCACCACGACAGGGAGTGGGCACTGAAGCTTTCTTT.